This T cell receptor (beta chain) was sequenced during a study of somatic mutations in cytotoxic T cells in rheumatoid arthritis. With regard to this clone: The target antigen is unknown.

Study-wide results and caveats: No significant CD8+ T-cell clonality difference was found between rheumatoid arthritis patients and age-matched controls. Only rheumatoid arthritis patients, not healthy controls, showed CD8+ clonality increasing with age.

The CDR3 covers 17 residues. V lost 1 base to trimming and J lost 1 base, with 19 bases between them. Germline loops: CDR1 SQVTM, CDR2 ANQGSEA. Clones were read by immunoSEQ multiplex PCR, and TCRdb kept only the in-frame ones, dropping some. The repertoire has tens of thousands of clones, 70% to 85% of them found once; the top ten carry about 3.2%. This clonotype was sampled from a man aged 35 to 55 in good health. Sequences were obtained from CD8+ T cells sorted from blood. The chain is built from TRBV29-1 and TRBJ2-5; possible D gene TRBD1, 5 bases. In DNA, the CDR3 is TGCAGCGTTGAAGCGGGTCGACAGACGTGGCCCCAAGAGACCCAGTACTTC. It is translated as CSVEAGRQTWPQETQYF.